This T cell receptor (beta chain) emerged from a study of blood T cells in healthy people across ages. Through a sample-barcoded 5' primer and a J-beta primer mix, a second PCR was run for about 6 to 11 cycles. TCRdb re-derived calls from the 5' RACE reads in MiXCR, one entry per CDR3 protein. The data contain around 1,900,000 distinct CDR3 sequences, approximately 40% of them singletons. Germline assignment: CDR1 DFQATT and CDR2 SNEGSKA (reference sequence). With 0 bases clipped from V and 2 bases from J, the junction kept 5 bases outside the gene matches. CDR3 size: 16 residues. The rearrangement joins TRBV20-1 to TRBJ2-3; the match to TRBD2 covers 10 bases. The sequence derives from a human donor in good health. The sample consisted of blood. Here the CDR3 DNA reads TGCAGTGCTAGAGATCCACTAGCGGGGAACACAGATACGCAGTATTTT. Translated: CSARDPLAGNTDTQYF.